The 18 T cell receptor beta chains below were found in one sample sequenced in a study of T cells in Graves' hyperthyroidism and ophthalmopathy. There were TCR beta CDR3 regions amplified from RNA transcripts. First-round RT-PCR targeting the TCR CDR3 was performed with the HTBI primer set. TCRdb itself ran the multiplex PCR reads through MiXCR, one entry per CDR3 protein. The data contain 350,000 to 450,000 distinct CDR3 sequences, about 15% of them seen just once; the ten biggest clones take up approximately 11%. Sequenced sample: blood. The source is a woman in her sixties with Graves' hyperthyroidism.

This chain connects TRBV7-3 to TRBJ2-3; D is possibly TRBD2 (5 bases). Germline V gene data show CDR1 as SGHTA and CDR2 as FQGTGA. This CDR3 spans 12 amino acids. The germline V and J ends were trimmed by 4 bases and 7 bases, with 9 bases remaining between them. Here the CDR3 reads CASSSTGNTQYF. The CDR3 DNA reads as TGTGCCAGCAGCTCGACCGGGAATACGCAGTATTTT.

Remarks on this clonotype: One end of the junction does not line up with germline, which may come from a read error. The V gene is TRBV12-5, the J gene TRBJ1-2; 8 bases are a match to TRBD1. The CDR3 runs to 14 residues. Germline values: CDR1 LGHNT, CDR2 FRNRAP. The CDR3 region has the DNA TGTGCTAGTGGTTTCTTGGACAGGGCCTATGACTACACCTTC. Residues: CASGFLDRAYDYTF. Using reference TRBV12-5 and TRBJ1-2 for the parts outside the CDR3, the full variable domain is DARVTQTPRHKVTEMGQEVTMRCQPILGHNTVFWYRQTMMQGLELLAYFRNRAPLDDSGMPKDRFSAEMPDATLATLKIQPSEPRDSAVYFCASGFLDRAYDYTFGSGTRLTVV.

This clonotype has a count of ten or more. The V gene is TRBV10-3, the J gene TRBJ2-2; weak D call: TRBD2 (6 bases). The CDR3 spans 16 residues. The germline V gene has CDR1 ENHRY and CDR2 SYGVKD. V lost 6 bases and J 4 bases, leaving 18 bases between the germline ends. The CDR3 here is CAIREEALGGTGELFF. DNA of the CDR3: TGTGCCATCAGGGAGGAGGCCTTGGGAGGCACCGGGGAGCTGTTTTTT.

The rearrangement joins TRBV7-8 to TRBJ2-7; 9 bases line up with TRBD1. With 4 bases clipped from V and 2 bases from J, the junction kept 6 bases outside the gene matches. Germline CDR1 SGHVS, CDR2 FQNEAQ. This CDR3 contains 15 residues. The CDR3 region has the DNA TGTGCCAGCAGCTGGCGGACAGGGGTGACCTACGAGCAGTACTTC. The encoded protein is CASSWRTGVTYEQYF.

This clonotype was counted at least ten times. For the CDR3, the DNA is TGTGCCAGCTCACCGGGGGGGGATGAGCAGTTCTTC. It translates to CASSPGGDEQFF. V gene TRBV18 combines with J gene TRBJ2-1; 7 bases align to TRBD2. The V segment lost 3 bases and the J segment 8 bases; nucleotides outside the gene matches: 1. The germline gives CDR1 KGHSH, CDR2 LQKENI. The CDR3 runs to 12 residues.

This chain joins TRBV7-2 and TRBJ1-2, with TRBD1 as a possible D gene (5 bases). Germline assignment: CDR1 SGHTA and CDR2 FQGNSA. The CDR3 covers 15 residues. V gave up 5 bases and J gave up 0 bases, with 13 bases separating them. The CDR3 protein is CASSPSTGPNYGYTF. DNA of the CDR3: TGTGCCAGCAGCCCCTCTACAGGACCTAACTATGGCTACACCTTC.

This chain links TRBV5-5 with TRBJ2-7; D ambiguous. The CDR3 spans 13 residues. In germline, CDR1 is SGHKS, CDR2 YYEKEE (reference sequence). The V end was cut by 5 bases, the J end by 0 bases, with 9 bases between. The CDR3 spells CASSGSLSYEQYF. The CDR3 DNA reads TGTGCCAGCAGTGGCTCCCTCTCCTACGAGCAGTACTTC.

This clonotype was observed many times. This chain connects TRBV9 to TRBJ2-5; 7 bases agree with TRBD1. Trimming took 4 bases from V and 0 from J; bases not matched to a gene: 6. This CDR3 has 15 amino acids. CDR1 and CDR2 from the germline V gene are SGDLS and YYNGEE. CDR3 bases: TGTGCCAGCAGCCACGGGACAGCCAACCAAGAGACCCAGTACTTC. Its translation: CASSHGTANQETQYF.

The sample holds a few counts of this clonotype. The chain couples TRBV30 to TRBJ2-7; D not resolved. Germline CDR1 is GTSNPN and CDR2 is SVGIG (reference sequence). The CDR3 is 12 amino acids. The germline V and J ends were trimmed by 8 bases and 2 bases, with 13 bases remaining between them. The CDR3 reads CASRNGPYEQYF. CDR3 nucleotides: TGTGCCAGTAGAAACGGTCCCTACGAGCAGTACTTC.

The table lists this clonotype with many counts. This chain uses TRBV6-4 with TRBJ2-7; 7 nucleotides line up with TRBD1. The CDR3 loop spans 14 amino acids. Germline V gives CDR1 MRHNA, CDR2 SNTAGT. V lost 2 bases and J lost 4; bases outside the gene matches: 5. CDR3 region: CASSDPADRYEQYF. The CDR3 DNA follows: TGTGCCAGCAGTGACCCCGCGGACAGGTACGAGCAGTACTTC.

The genes are TRBV7-9 and TRBJ1-1; D may be TRBD1 (6 bases). V was trimmed by 4 bases and J by 3 bases, leaving 9 bases between them. Per the germline V gene, CDR1 is SEHNR and CDR2 is FQNEAQ (reference sequence). CDR3 length equals 13 residues. This CDR3 reads CASSSGGYTEAFF. Written as DNA, the CDR3 is TGTGCCAGCAGCTCGGGGGGCTACACTGAAGCTTTCTTT.

This clonotype was seen at least ten times. This chain joins TRBV15 and TRBJ1-3; perhaps TRBD1 as D (6 bases). The CDR3 runs 17 residues. Germline V gene lookup returns CDR1 LNHNV and CDR2 YYDKDF (reference sequence). V lost 0 bases to trimming and J lost 0 bases, with 12 bases between them. The CDR3 region has the DNA TGTGCCACCAGCAGAGATCTCGACAGGTCCTCTGGAAACACCATATATTTT. It translates to CATSRDLDRSSGNTIYF.

Only a few counts were recorded for this clonotype. The rearrangement links TRBV4-1 to TRBJ2-6, with a possible D match to TRBD1 (6 bases). Trimming cost V 1 base and J 0 bases, with 10 bases left between them. CDR3 size: 17 residues. Germline CDR1 and CDR2: MGHRA and YSYEKL. In DNA, the CDR3 is TGCGCCAGCAGCCAAGGACAGGCCCCCTCTGGGGCCAACGTCCTGACTTTC. Its translation is CASSQGQAPSGANVLTF.

At least ten counts were recorded for this clonotype. The chain has TRBV9 and TRBJ2-3; D possibly matches TRBD1 or TRBD2 (5 bases each). The CDR3 spans 15 residues. The V and J ends lost 5 bases and 0 bases respectively, with 13 bases between them. Looked up from germline, CDR1 is SGDLS and CDR2 is YYNGEE. This chain's CDR3 is CASRPEGFSTDTQYF. In DNA, the CDR3 is TGTGCCAGCAGGCCAGAGGGGTTCAGCACAGATACGCAGTATTTT.

This clonotype showed up many times. The gene calls are TRBV6-2 or TRBV6-3 and TRBJ2-7; 8 bases line up with TRBD2. The CDR3 contains 16 residues. The ends lost 2 bases at V and 2 bases at J; junction bases unmatched: 8. CDR1 is MNHEY, CDR2 SVGEGT, per germline. CDR3 sequence: CASSYRPSGRAYEQYF. The CDR3 DNA reads TGTGCCAGCAGTTACCGGCCTAGCGGGCGTGCCTACGAGCAGTACTTC.

This clonotype was seen a few times. Possible read error: a much larger clone is one base away. The chain recombines TRBV2 with TRBJ2-7, with TRBD2 matching over 8 bases. Trimming at V came to 2 bases and at J to 7 bases, leaving 13 bases not matched to a gene. Per germline, CDR1 SNHLY and CDR2 FYNNEI. CDR3 length: 16 residues. Here the CDR3 reads CASSERGGGRRDEQYF. In nucleotides, the CDR3 is TGTGCCAGCAGTGAAAGGGGCGGCGGGAGGAGGGATGAGCAGTACTTC.

This chain uses TRBV24-1 with TRBJ2-3, with D uncertain. The V end was cut by 6 bases, the J end by 5 bases, with 5 bases between. CDR1 is KGHDR and CDR2 is SFDVKD in the germline V gene. This CDR3 has 11 amino acids. The CDR3 here is CATSHRDTQYF. The DNA of the CDR3 is TGTGCCACCAGTCATCGAGATACGCAGTATTTT.

This clonotype has ten or more counts. V usage is TRBV20-1 and J usage is TRBJ2-2; D is perhaps TRBD1 (5 bases). Deletions cut 1 base from V and 4 bases from J, with 10 bases between. The germline gives CDR1 DFQATT, CDR2 SNEGSKA (reference sequence). This CDR3 is 14 amino acids long. The CDR3: CSARGQLGTGELFF. The CDR3 DNA sequence: TGCAGTGCTAGAGGACAGCTTGGCACCGGGGAGCTGTTTTTT.